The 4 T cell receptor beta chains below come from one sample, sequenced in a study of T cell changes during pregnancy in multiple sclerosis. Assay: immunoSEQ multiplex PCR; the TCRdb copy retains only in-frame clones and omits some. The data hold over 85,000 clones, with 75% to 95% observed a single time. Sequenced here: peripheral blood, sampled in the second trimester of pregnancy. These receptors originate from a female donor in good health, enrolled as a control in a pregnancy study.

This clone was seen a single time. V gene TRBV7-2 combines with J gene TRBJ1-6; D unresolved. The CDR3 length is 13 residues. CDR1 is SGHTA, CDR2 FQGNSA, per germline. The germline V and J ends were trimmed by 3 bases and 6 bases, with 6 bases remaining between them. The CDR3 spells CASSFNGNSPLHF. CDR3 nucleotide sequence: TGTGCCAGCAGCTTTAACGGTAATTCACCCCTCCACTTT.

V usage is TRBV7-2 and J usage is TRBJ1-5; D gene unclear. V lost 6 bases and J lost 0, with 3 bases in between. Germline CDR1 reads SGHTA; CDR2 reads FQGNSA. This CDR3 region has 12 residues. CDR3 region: CASRLSNQPQHF. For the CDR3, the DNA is TGTGCCAGCAGACTTAGCAATCAGCCCCAGCATTTT.

CDR3 sequence (DNA): TGTGCCACCAGCAGAGTCGGGAGCTCTGGGGCCAACGTCCTGACTTTC. Translated, it gives CATSRVGSSGANVLTF. The rearrangement joins TRBV15 to TRBJ2-6, with a possible D match to TRBD2 (6 bases). V was trimmed by 1 base and J by 0 bases, leaving 7 bases between them. CDR1 is LNHNV and CDR2 is YYDKDF in the germline V gene (reference sequence). CDR3 length: 16 amino acids.

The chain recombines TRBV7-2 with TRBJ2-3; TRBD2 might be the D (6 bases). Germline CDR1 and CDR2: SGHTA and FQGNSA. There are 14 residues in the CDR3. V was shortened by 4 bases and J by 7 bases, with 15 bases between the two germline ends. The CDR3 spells CASSYSSGINTQYF. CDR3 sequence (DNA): TGTGCCAGCAGCTATAGTAGCGGCATCAATACGCAGTATTTT.